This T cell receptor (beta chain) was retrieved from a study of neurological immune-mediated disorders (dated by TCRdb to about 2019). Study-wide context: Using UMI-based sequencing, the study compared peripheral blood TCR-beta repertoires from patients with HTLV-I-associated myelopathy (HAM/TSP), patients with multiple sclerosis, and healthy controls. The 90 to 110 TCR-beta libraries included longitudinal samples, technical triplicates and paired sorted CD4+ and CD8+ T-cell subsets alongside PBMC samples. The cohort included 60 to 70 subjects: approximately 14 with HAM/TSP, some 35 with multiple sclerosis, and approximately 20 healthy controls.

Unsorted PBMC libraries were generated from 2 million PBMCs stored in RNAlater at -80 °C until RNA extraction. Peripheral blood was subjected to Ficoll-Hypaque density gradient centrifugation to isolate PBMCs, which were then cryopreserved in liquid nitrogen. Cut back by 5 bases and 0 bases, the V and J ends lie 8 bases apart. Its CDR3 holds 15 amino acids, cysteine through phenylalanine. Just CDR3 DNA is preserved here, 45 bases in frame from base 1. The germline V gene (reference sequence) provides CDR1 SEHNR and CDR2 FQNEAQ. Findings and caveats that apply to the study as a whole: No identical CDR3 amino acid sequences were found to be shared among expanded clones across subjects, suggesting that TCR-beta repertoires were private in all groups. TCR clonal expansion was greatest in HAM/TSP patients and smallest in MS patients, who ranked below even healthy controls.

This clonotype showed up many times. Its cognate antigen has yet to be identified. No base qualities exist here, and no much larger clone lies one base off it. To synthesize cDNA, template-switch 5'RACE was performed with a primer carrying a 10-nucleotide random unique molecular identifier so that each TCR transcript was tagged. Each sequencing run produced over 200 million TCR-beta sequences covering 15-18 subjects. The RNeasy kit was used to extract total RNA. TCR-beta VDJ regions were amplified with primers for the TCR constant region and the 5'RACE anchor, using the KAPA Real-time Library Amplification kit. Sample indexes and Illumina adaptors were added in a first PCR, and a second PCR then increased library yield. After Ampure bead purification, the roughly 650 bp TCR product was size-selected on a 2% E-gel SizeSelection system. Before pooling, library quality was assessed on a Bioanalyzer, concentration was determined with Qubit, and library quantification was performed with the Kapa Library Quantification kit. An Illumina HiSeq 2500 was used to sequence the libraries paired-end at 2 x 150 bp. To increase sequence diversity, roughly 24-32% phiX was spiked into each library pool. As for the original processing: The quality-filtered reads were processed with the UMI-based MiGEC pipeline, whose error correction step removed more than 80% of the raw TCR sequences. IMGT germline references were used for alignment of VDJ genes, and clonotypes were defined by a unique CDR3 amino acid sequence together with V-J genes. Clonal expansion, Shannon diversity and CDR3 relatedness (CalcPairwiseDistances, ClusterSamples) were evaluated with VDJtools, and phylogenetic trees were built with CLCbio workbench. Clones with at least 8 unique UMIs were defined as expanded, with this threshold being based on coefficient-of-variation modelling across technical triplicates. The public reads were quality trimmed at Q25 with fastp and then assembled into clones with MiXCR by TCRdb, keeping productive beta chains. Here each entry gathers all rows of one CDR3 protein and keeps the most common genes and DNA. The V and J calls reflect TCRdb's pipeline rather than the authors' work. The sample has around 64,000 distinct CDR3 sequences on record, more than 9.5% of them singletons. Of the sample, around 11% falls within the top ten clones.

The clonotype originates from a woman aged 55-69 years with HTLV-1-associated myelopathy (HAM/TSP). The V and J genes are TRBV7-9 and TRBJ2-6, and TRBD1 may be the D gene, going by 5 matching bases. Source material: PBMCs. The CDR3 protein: CASSRTGSGANVLTF. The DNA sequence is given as TGTGCCAGCAGCCGAACAGGCTCTGGGGCCAACGTCCTGACTTTC.